The 14 T cell receptor beta chains below all came from one sample that was sequenced in a study of post-analysis software for immune sequencing data. Study-level points and caveats: Controls showed lower frequencies than patients for roughly five TRBV segments, and TRBV5-6, TRBV5-1 and TRBV20-1 were among these.

Sequencing libraries made from TCR beta cDNA carried unique molecular identifiers. TCRdb independently ran MiXCR on the PCR reads; one entry per CDR3 protein. This sample carries about 200,000 distinct CDR3 sequences, 29% of them seen once, and the ten largest clones take nearly 3.5%. These receptors' targets are unknown. The specimen was blood. The receptors shown here come from a girl aged 2 to 17 with multiple sclerosis.

This clonotype came up a few times. The chain links TRBV7-2 to TRBJ2-2, with D perhaps matching TRBD1 or TRBD2 (5 bases each). The ends were cut back, 4 bases at V and 5 bases at J, with 5 bases in the middle. CDR1 SGHTA and CDR2 FQGNSA come from the germline V gene. The CDR3 has 12 residues. The CDR3 bases are TGTGCCAGCAGCTGGGGGACCGGGGAGCTGTTTTTT. This sequence encodes CASSWGTGELFF. The complete variable domain, with remaining parts taken from reference TRBV7-2 and TRBJ2-2, reads GAGVSQSPSNKVTEKGKDVELRCDPISGHTALYWYRQSLGQGLEFLIYFQGNSAPDKSGLPSDRFSAERTGGSVSTLTIQRTQQEDSAVYLCASSWGTGELFFGEGSRLTVL.

The chain has TRBV5-1 and TRBJ1-2, with TRBD1 as a possible D gene (5 bases). The CDR3 sequence is 15 residues long. CDR1 and CDR2 (germline): SGHRS, YFSETQ. V was pared by 5 bases and J by 4 bases, with 18 bases between. The chain's CDR3 is CASSPGGRMVYGYTF. DNA for the CDR3: TGCGCCAGCAGTCCCGGGGGACGGATGGTCTATGGCTACACCTTC.

This clonotype occurred a few times. The chain is built from TRBV29-1 and TRBJ2-1, with D perhaps TRBD2 (6 bases). Between the trimmed V and J ends, which lost 3 bases and 2 bases, there was a span of 11 bases. Germline lookup yields CDR1 SQVTM and CDR2 ANQGSEA. This CDR3 region has 14 residues. The CDR3 DNA follows: TGCAGCGTTGAGGAGGGGACCCCCTACAATGAGCAGTTCTTC. It is translated as CSVEEGTPYNEQFF.

This clonotype was recorded a few times. The V gene is TRBV3-1, the J gene TRBJ1-2; D ambiguous. Germline assignment: CDR1 LGHDT and CDR2 YNNKEL (reference sequence). The CDR3 runs to 16 residues. V was pared by 3 bases and J by 0 bases, with 14 bases between. The CDR3 protein is CASSQIASSANYGYTF. The CDR3 nucleotides are TGTGCCAGCAGCCAGATCGCCAGTTCAGCTAACTATGGCTACACCTTC.

Of note for this clonotype: A read error may account for a junction end that differs from germline. The chain employs TRBV9 and TRBJ2-4; D is undetermined. Germline CDR1 is SGDLS and CDR2 is YYNGEE. The CDR3 is made up of 14 amino acids. This CDR3 is CACSVDLAKNIQYF. CDR3 DNA: TGTGCCTGCAGCGTAGACCTAGCCAAAAACATTCAGTACTTC.

This clonotype has just a few counts. The chain links TRBV6-5 to TRBJ1-4; no definite D call. CDR1 MNHEY and CDR2 SVGAGI come from the germline V gene. V was pared by 2 bases and J by 8 bases, with 15 bases between. This CDR3 region has 15 residues. CDR3 region: CASSYLGRAAEKLFF. For the CDR3, the DNA is TGTGCCAGCAGTTACCTTGGACGGGCGGCAGAAAAACTGTTTTTT.

This clonotype turned up a few times. One junction end does not reproduce the germline sequence, and a read error may be involved. The chain's CDR3 is CASSRGPYDYTF. CDR3 sequence (DNA): TGTGCCAGCAGCCGAGGACCTTATGACTACACCTTC. The chain carries TRBV12-3 or TRBV12-4 and TRBJ1-2; D unresolved. The CDR3 contains 12 residues.

V and J are TRBV14 and TRBJ2-5; 10 bases match TRBD1. There are 19 residues in the CDR3. Germline V gene data show CDR1 as SGHDN and CDR2 as FVKESK. Trimming removed 1 base from V and 1 base from J; junction bases left unmatched: 12. CDR3 amino acids: CASSQVKGQGPGAQETQYF. DNA of the CDR3: TGTGCCAGCAGCCAAGTCAAGGGACAGGGGCCGGGGGCCCAAGAGACCCAGTACTTC.

Points on this clonotype: Since a much larger clone is just one base distant, this may be a read error. This chain joins TRBV29-1 and TRBJ2-7; a weak D match, TRBD2 (5 bases). The germline V gene has CDR1 SQVTM and CDR2 ANQGSEA. The CDR3 covers 10 residues. CDR3 protein: CSVGDYVQYF. DNA for the CDR3: TGCAGCGTTGGTGACTACGTGCAGTACTTC.

The chain carries TRBV10-2 and TRBJ2-1; D perhaps matches TRBD1 (6 bases). Germline V gene lookup returns CDR1 WSHSY and CDR2 SAAADI. The CDR3 length is 14 residues. Trimming shortened V by 7 bases and J by 5 bases, and 15 bases separated the two germline ends. Here the CDR3 DNA reads TGCGCCAGCAAGGATTCCGGGACAAACAATGAGCAGTTCTTC. Translation: CASKDSGTNNEQFF.

This clonotype has at least ten counts. This sequence joins TRBV20-1 and TRBJ2-3; perhaps TRBD2 as D (5 bases). CDR1 and CDR2 (germline): DFQATT, SNEGSKA (reference sequence). The V end lost 6 bases, the J end lost 5 bases, and 21 bases lay between the germline ends. The CDR3 spans 15 residues. The CDR3 protein is CSASRTHGVGDTQYF. The CDR3 DNA sequence: TGCAGTGCAAGTAGGACTCATGGGGTTGGAGATACGCAGTATTTT.

The CDR3 spells CASSNWGVYTSPTYEQYF. In DNA form, the CDR3 reads TGTGCCAGCAGCAATTGGGGGGTATATACTAGTCCTACTTACGAGCAGTACTTC. The rearrangement uses TRBV21-1 and TRBJ2-7; TRBD2 is the table's D call and was not checked against the DNA. TRBV21-1 is given as a pseudogene. The CDR3 contains 18 residues.

The J gene is TRBJ2-3, the V gene TRBV29-1, with 7 bases matching TRBD2. The length of the CDR3 is 17 residues. Germline CDR1 is SQVTM and CDR2 is ANQGSEA. V lost 3 bases, J lost 0 bases, and 12 bases stayed unmatched. DNA of the CDR3: TGCAGCGTTGATGATTGGGGGAGGGATTCTAGCACAGATACGCAGTATTTT. This gives the protein CSVDDWGRDSSTDTQYF.

This clonotype has only a few counts. The gene calls are TRBV6-4 and TRBJ2-3; D gene unclear. Trimming removed 2 bases at V and 1 base at J, with 4 bases between. Germline V lookup: CDR1 MRHNA, CDR2 SNTAGT. The CDR3 is 13 residues long. The CDR3 spells CASSDLGTDTQYF. For the CDR3, the DNA is TGTGCCAGCAGTGACCTGGGCACAGATACGCAGTATTTT.